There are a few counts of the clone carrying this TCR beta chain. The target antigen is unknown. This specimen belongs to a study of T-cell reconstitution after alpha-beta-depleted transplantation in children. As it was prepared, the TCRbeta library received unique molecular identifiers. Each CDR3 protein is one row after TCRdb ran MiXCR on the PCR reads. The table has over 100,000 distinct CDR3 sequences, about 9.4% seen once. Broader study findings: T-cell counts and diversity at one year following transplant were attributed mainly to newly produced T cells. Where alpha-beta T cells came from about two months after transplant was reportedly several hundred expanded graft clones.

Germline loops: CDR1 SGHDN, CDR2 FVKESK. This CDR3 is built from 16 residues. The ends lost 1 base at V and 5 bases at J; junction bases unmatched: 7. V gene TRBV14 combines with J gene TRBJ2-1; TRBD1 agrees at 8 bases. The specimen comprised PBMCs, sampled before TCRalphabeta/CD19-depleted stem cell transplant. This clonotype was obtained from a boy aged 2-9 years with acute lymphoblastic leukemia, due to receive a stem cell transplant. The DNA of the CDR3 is TGTGCCAGCAGCCAAGGTAGACAGGGGCCTCACAATGAGCAGTTCTTC. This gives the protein CASSQGRQGPHNEQFF.